This is a list of T cell receptor beta chains from one sample in a study of shared clonotypes between healthy human individuals. Clones were sequenced by immunoSEQ multiplex PCR, and TCRdb holds only the in-frame ones, with some missing. The table lists some 1 million clones, under 80% of them singletons. The sequenced material came from memory CD4+ T cells sorted from blood. The receptors come from a man aged 18 to 30 in good health. CDR3s include the opening cysteine and the closing phenylalanine or tryptophan. Each record gives: J gene, V gene, D gene, clone size, CDR3 protein, CDR3 DNA. D genes are given only for firm matches. A clone size is listed for some rows: how often the clone was seen (once, few, many), or a class if it is expanded.

>TRBJ1-5|TRBV10-1|-|-
CANTPNQPQHF
TGCGCCAACACCCCGAATCAGCCCCAGCATTTT
>TRBJ1-1|TRBV18|-|-
CASSPIHSAGVEAFF
TGTGCCAGCTCACCAATCCATTCGGCAGGGGTTGAAGCTTTCTTT
>TRBJ2-3|TRBV2|TRBD2|-
CASSPRSSGSADTQYF
TGTGCCAGCAGTCCAAGGTCTAGCGGGAGCGCGGATACGCAGTATTTT
>TRBJ1-2|TRBV6-1|-|-
CASMRGEIYGYTF
TGTGCCAGCATGAGAGGGGAGATCTATGGCTACACCTTC
>TRBJ2-5|TRBV30|-|-
CAWSVDHQETQYF
TGTGCCTGGAGCGTGGACCATCAAGAGACCCAGTACTTC
>TRBJ1-2|TRBV30|-|-
CAWSVRSGLSGYTF
TGTGCCTGGAGTGTAAGGTCAGGCCTCAGCGGCTACACCTTC
>TRBJ1-6|TRBV30|-|few
CAWSDGQANSPLHF
TGTGCCTGGAGTGATGGGCAGGCCAATTCACCCCTCCACTTT
>TRBJ2-5|TRBV10-3|TRBD2|once
CAISPSGETQYF
TGTGCCATCAGCCCTAGCGGCGAGACCCAGTACTTC
>TRBJ1-1|TRBV5-1|-|-
CASSRTEDNSEAFF
TGCGCCAGCAGCCGGACCGAGGACAACTCCGAAGCTTTCTTT
>TRBJ2-3|TRBV9|-|few
CASSVAGVTDTQYF
TGTGCCAGCAGCGTAGCGGGAGTAACAGATACGCAGTATTTT
>TRBJ2-3|TRBV18|-|once
CASSPPSATDTQYF
TGTGCCAGCTCACCTCCCAGCGCCACAGATACGCAGTATTTT
>TRBJ1-6|TRBV19|TRBD1|-
CASSHGQGANTYNSPLHF
TGTGCCAGTAGTCACGGACAGGGGGCGAACACCTATAATTCACCCCTCCACTTT
>TRBJ2-3|TRBV5-1|-|-
CASSLGGGAADTQYF
TGCGCCAGCAGCTTGGGTGGGGGGGCAGCGGATACGCAGTATTTT
>TRBJ2-3|TRBV7-6|TRBD1|-
CASSPTGGPDTQYF
TGTGCCAGCAGCCCCACAGGGGGCCCAGATACGCAGTATTTT
>TRBJ1-2|TRBV6-5|-|-
CASSREAGGLNGYTF
TGTGCCAGCAGTAGAGAGGCTGGGGGGCTTAATGGCTACACCTTC
>TRBJ2-1|TRBV18|TRBD1|-
CASSPPGQPEQFF
TGTGCCAGCTCACCACCGGGACAGCCCGAGCAGTTCTTC
>TRBJ1-2|TRBV7-2|-|-
CAGGQRSYGYTF
TGTGCCGGGGGGCAGCGATCCTATGGCTACACCTTC
>TRBJ2-7|TRBV5-1|TRBD2|-
CASSPGGVGHEQYF
TGCGCCAGCAGCCCGGGGGGAGTTGGGCACGAGCAGTACTTC
>TRBJ2-1|TRBV13|-|-
CASSLGGGSYNEQFF
TGTGCCAGCAGCTTAGGTGGGGGATCTTACAATGAGCAGTTCTTC
>TRBJ1-4|TRBV9|-|-
CASSPRYGEKLFF
TGTGCCAGCAGCCCACGTTACGGGGAAAAACTGTTTTTT
>TRBJ2-1|TRBV5-1|TRBD2|-
CASSPLAGKEQFF
TGCGCCAGCAGCCCCTTAGCGGGAAAAGAGCAGTTCTTC
>TRBJ2-3|TRBV2|-|-
CASSESGRSTDTQYF
TGTGCCAGCAGTGAATCAGGGCGTTCGACAGATACGCAGTATTTT
>TRBJ1-2|TRBV5-4|TRBD1|-
CASSLEGDRAHGYGYTF
TGTGCCAGCAGCTTGGAGGGGGACAGGGCCCACGGCTATGGCTACACCTTC
>TRBJ1-2|TRBV2|TRBD1|-
CASRETGGRGYTF
TGTGCCAGCAGGGAGACAGGGGGGCGCGGCTACACCTTC
>TRBJ1-1|TRBV2|TRBD1|-
CASNPDRAIEAFF
TGTGCCAGCAACCCGGACAGGGCCATTGAAGCTTTCTTT